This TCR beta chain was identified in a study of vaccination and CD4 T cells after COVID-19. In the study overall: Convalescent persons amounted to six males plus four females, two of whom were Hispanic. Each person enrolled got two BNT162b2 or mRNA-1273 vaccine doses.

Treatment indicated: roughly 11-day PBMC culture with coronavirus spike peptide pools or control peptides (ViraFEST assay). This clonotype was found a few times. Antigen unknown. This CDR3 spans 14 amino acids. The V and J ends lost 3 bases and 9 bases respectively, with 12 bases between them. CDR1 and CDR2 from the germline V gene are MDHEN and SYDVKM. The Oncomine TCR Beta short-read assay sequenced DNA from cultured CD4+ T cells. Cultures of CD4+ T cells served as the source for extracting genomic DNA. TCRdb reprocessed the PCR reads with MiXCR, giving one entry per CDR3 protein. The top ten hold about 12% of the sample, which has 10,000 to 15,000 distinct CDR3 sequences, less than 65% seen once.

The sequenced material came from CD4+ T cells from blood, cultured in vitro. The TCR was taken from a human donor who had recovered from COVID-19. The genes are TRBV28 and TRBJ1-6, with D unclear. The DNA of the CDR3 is TGTGCCAGCAGTTTGCGGACCAGGTCTTCACCCCTCCACTTT. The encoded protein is CASSLRTRSSPLHF.